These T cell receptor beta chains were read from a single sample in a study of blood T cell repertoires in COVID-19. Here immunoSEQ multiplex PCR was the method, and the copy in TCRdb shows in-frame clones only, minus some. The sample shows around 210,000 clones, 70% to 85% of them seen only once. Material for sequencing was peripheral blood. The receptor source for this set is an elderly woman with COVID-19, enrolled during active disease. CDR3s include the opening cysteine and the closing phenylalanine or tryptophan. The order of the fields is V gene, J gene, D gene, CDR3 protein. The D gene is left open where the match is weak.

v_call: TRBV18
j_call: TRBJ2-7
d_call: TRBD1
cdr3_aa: CASSLETGVAEQYF

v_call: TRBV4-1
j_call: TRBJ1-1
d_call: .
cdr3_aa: CASSQPTRRWGTEAFF

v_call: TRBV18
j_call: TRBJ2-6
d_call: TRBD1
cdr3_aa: CASSPWATGVSGANVLTF

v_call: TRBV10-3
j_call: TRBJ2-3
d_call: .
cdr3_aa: CAISERGLTDTQYF

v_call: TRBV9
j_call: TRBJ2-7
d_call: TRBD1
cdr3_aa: CASSPKGGQGNEQYF

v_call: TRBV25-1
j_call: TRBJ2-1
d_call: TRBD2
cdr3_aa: CATQAGTYNEQFF

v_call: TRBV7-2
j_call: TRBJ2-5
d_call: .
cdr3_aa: CASTPRRQETQYF

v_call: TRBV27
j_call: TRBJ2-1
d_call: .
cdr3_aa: CASRPGWGNEQFF

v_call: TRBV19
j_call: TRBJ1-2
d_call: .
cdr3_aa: CASRLDRNYGYTF

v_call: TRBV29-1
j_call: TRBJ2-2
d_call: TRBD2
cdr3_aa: CSGATSANTGELFF

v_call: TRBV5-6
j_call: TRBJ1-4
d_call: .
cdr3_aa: CASSRAGTTNEKLFF

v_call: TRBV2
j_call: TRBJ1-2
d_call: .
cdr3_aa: CASSQFYGYTF

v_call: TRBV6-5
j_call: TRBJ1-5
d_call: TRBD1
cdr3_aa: CASSQGGQFVQPQHF

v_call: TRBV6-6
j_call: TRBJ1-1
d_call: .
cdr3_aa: CASSYEPGITNTEAFF

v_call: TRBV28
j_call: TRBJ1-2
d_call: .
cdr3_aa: CASSRRQAFGYTF

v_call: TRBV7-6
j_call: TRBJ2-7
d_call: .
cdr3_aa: CASSLASGATYEQYF

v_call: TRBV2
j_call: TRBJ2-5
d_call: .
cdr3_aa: CASSDRSGLSTQYF

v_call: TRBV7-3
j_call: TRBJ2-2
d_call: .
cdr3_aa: CASSLYPGMAGTGELFF

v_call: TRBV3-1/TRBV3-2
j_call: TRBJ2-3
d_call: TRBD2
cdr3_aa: CASSQDPASGGRVYF

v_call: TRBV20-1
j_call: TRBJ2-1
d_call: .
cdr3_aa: CSAEDSQQFF

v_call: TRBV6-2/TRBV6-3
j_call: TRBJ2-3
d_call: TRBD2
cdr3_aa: CASSSGTRVNTDTQYF

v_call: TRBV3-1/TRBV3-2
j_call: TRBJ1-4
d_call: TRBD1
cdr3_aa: CASSLRTGNEKLFF

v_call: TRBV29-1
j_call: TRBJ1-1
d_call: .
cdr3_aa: CSVRGTEAFF

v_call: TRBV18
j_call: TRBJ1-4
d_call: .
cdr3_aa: CASSLLSGPGRNEKLFF

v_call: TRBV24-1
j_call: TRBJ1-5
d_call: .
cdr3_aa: CATSRGSQPQHF

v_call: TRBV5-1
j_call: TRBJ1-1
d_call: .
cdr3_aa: CASSLGTVNTEAFF

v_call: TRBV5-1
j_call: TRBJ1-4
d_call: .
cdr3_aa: CASSLAASRGNEKLFF

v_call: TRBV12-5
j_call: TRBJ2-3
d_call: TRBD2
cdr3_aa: CASGPSGGTDTQYF

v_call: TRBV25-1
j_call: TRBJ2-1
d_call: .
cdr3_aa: CASSGPTHRNEQFF

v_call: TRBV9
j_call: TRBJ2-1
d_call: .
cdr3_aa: CASSVAWGVSYNEQFF

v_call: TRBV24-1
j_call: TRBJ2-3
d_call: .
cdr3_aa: CATPPGIDTDTQYF

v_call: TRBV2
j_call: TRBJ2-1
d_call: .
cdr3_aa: CASISSGQYNEQFF

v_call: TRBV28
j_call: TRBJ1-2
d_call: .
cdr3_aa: CASSLGGQGLSGYTF

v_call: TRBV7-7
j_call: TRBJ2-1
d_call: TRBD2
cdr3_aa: CASRPLAGGPSEQFF

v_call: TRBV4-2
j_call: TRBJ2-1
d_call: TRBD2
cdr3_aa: CASSPALSGSEYEQFF

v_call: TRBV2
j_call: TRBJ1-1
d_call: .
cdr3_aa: CASRRDRNTEAFF

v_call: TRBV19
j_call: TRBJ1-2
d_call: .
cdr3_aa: CASRRGLDGYTF

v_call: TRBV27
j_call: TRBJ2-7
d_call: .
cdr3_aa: CASSLSFFRDRSYEQYF

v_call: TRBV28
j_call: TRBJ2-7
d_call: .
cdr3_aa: CASRESGRLYEQYF

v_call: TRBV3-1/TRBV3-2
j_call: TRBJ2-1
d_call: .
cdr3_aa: CASSHGQSGNEQFF

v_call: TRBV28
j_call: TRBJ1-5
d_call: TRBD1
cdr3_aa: CASSNSGGPYQPQHF

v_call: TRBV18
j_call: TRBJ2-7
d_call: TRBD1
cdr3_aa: CASSTGTGASYEQYF

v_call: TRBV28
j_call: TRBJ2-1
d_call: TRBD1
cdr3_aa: CASIPDRKDSNEQFF

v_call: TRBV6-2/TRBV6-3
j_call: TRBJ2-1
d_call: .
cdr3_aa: CASSATSLQAEQFF

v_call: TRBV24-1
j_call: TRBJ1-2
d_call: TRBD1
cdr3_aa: CATSEGTGGYTF

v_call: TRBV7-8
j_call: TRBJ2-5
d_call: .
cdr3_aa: CASSLGSRVETQYF

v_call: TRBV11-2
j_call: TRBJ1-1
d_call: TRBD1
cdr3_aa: CASSVTTGAEAFF

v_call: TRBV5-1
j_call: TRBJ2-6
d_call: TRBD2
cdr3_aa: CASSLGGGSGSGANVLTF

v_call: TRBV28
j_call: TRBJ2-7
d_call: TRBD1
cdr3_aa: CASSPPRTGREQYF

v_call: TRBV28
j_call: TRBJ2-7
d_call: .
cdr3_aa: CASGLTAGWDYEQYF

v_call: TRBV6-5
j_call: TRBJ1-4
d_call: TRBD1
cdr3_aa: CASSRPGTGGEKLFF

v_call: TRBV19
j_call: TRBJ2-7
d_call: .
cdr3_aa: CASSSTGLYEQYF

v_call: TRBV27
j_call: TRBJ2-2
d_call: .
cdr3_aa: CASSFAGGLKAGELFF

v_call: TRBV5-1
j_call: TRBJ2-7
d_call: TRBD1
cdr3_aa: CASRARQGVNEQYF